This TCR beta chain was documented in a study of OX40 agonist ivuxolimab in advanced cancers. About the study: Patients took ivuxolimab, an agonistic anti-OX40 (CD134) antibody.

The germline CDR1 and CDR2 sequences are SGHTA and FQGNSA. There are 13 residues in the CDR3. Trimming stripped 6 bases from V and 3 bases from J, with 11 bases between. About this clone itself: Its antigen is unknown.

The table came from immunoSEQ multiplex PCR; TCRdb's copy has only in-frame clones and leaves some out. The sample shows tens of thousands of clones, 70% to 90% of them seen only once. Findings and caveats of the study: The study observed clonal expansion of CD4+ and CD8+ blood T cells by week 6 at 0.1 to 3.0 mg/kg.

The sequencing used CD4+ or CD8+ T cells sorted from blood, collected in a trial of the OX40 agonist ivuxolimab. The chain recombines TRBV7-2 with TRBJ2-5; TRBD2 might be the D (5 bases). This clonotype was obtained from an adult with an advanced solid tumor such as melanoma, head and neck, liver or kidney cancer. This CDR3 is CASSYGLEETQYF. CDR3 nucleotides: TGTGCCAGCAGTTACGGACTGGAAGAGACCCAGTACTTC.